These T cell receptor beta chains were read from a single sample in a study of OX40 agonist ivuxolimab in advanced cancers. This table comes from immunoSEQ multiplex PCR, and its TCRdb copy is limited to in-frame clones, with some not included. The top ten clones hold more than 20% of a sample with about 50,000 clones, approximately 92% of them seen once. The sequencing here drew on CD4+ or CD8+ T cells sorted from blood, taken in a trial of the OX40 agonist ivuxolimab. All receptors derive from an adult with an advanced solid tumor such as melanoma, head and neck, liver or kidney cancer. CDR3s include the opening cysteine and the closing phenylalanine or tryptophan. D genes are given only for firm matches. Expanded clones are given a class, and other clones once, few, many or no size at all.

d_gene: NA; j_gene: TRBJ2-5; v_gene: TRBV27; abundance: NA; CDR3aa: CASSPWEPPETQYF; CDR3nt: TGTGCCAGCTCCCCTTGGGAACCCCCTGAGACCCAGTACTTC
d_gene: NA; j_gene: TRBJ2-7; v_gene: TRBV5-6; abundance: NA; CDR3aa: CASSSLSYEQYF; CDR3nt: TGTGCCAGCAGCTCGCTGTCCTACGAGCAGTACTTC
d_gene: TRBD2; j_gene: TRBJ2-3; v_gene: TRBV13; abundance: NA; CDR3aa: CASSLGLAGADTDTQYF; CDR3nt: TGTGCCAGCAGCTTAGGGCTAGCGGGAGCTGATACAGATACGCAGTATTTT
d_gene: NA; j_gene: TRBJ2-1; v_gene: TRBV7-9; abundance: NA; CDR3aa: CASSTLINSYNEQFF; CDR3nt: TGTGCCAGCAGCACGCTCATTAATTCCTACAATGAGCAGTTCTTC
d_gene: NA; j_gene: TRBJ2-1; v_gene: TRBV5-1; abundance: NA; CDR3aa: CASAVGYGNGNEQFF; CDR3nt: TGCGCCAGCGCCGTAGGGTACGGGAACGGAAATGAGCAGTTCTTC
d_gene: TRBD1; j_gene: TRBJ2-5; v_gene: TRBV7-9; abundance: NA; CDR3aa: CASSLNSRGLGETQYF; CDR3nt: TGTGCCAGCAGCTTAAATAGCAGGGGGCTCGGAGAGACCCAGTACTTC
d_gene: NA; j_gene: TRBJ2-7; v_gene: TRBV7-2; abundance: NA; CDR3aa: CASSLEAGIYEQYF; CDR3nt: TGTGCCAGCAGCTTAGAGGCGGGGATTTACGAGCAGTACTTC
d_gene: TRBD1; j_gene: TRBJ2-7; v_gene: TRBV4-3; abundance: NA; CDR3aa: CASSHVLAGGYEQYF; CDR3nt: TGCGCCAGCTCCCATGTTTTGGCAGGGGGCTACGAGCAGTACTTC
d_gene: NA; j_gene: TRBJ2-2; v_gene: TRBV9; abundance: NA; CDR3aa: CASSVGLALMGYYNTGELFF; CDR3nt: TGTGCCAGCAGCGTAGGGCTAGCCCTTATGGGGTACTATAACACCGGGGAGCTGTTTTTT
d_gene: TRBD1; j_gene: TRBJ2-7; v_gene: TRBV11-3; abundance: NA; CDR3aa: CASSLSRDRGYEQYF; CDR3nt: TGTGCCAGCAGCTTAAGCCGGGACAGGGGCTACGAGCAGTACTTC
d_gene: TRBD2; j_gene: TRBJ2-7; v_gene: TRBV5-6; abundance: medium-sized; CDR3aa: CASSLGLAGASYEQYF; CDR3nt: TGTGCCAGCAGCCTCGGACTAGCGGGAGCTTCCTACGAGCAGTACTTC
d_gene: NA; j_gene: TRBJ2-5; v_gene: TRBV11-2; abundance: NA; CDR3aa: CASSLDLGRETQYF; CDR3nt: TGTGCCAGCAGCTTAGATTTGGGGCGAGAGACCCAGTACTTC
d_gene: TRBD2; j_gene: TRBJ2-3; v_gene: TRBV9; abundance: NA; CDR3aa: CASSAAGVTDTQYF; CDR3nt: TGTGCCAGCAGCGCTGCGGGAGTCACAGATACGCAGTATTTT
d_gene: NA; j_gene: TRBJ1-3; v_gene: TRBV4-3; abundance: once; CDR3aa: CASSQDRRQIGNTIYF; CDR3nt: TGCGCCAGCAGCCAAGATCGTCGACAGATTGGAAACACCATATATTTT
d_gene: NA; j_gene: TRBJ2-3; v_gene: TRBV27; abundance: once; CDR3aa: CASSLWAGGDTQYF; CDR3nt: TGTGCCAGCAGTTTATGGGCGGGTGGAGATACGCAGTATTTT
d_gene: NA; j_gene: TRBJ2-5; v_gene: TRBV2; abundance: NA; CDR3aa: CAKRDALIHRDAETQYF; CDR3nt: TGTGCCAAACGCGACGCACTCATTCACAGGGATGCGGAGACCCAGTACTTC
d_gene: TRBD2; j_gene: TRBJ2-1; v_gene: TRBV7-9; abundance: NA; CDR3aa: CASSLASGIHYEQFF; CDR3nt: TGTGCCAGCAGCTTAGCTAGCGGGATTCATTATGAGCAGTTCTTC
d_gene: TRBD2; j_gene: TRBJ2-1; v_gene: TRBV6-4; abundance: NA; CDR3aa: CASRRLAGDYNEQFF; CDR3nt: TGTGCCAGCAGACGACTAGCGGGGGACTACAATGAGCAGTTCTTC
d_gene: TRBD1; j_gene: TRBJ2-2; v_gene: TRBV18; abundance: NA; CDR3aa: CASSPETQGGTGELFF; CDR3nt: TGTGCCAGCTCTCCTGAGACACAGGGGGGCACCGGGGAGCTGTTTTTT
d_gene: TRBD2; j_gene: TRBJ2-2; v_gene: TRBV4-3; abundance: NA; CDR3aa: CASSQEPLAGAGELFF; CDR3nt: TGCGCCAGCAGCCAAGAACCTCTAGCGGGAGCCGGGGAGCTGTTTTTT
d_gene: TRBD1; j_gene: TRBJ2-3; v_gene: TRBV9; abundance: NA; CDR3aa: CASSVGQGIFTDTQYF; CDR3nt: TGTGCCAGCAGCGTGGGACAGGGAATATTCACAGATACGCAGTATTTT
d_gene: NA; j_gene: TRBJ1-4; v_gene: TRBV27; abundance: NA; CDR3aa: CASSLSIANVELFF; CDR3nt: TGTGCCAGCAGTTTATCGATAGCCAACGTGGAACTGTTTTTT
d_gene: NA; j_gene: TRBJ1-5; v_gene: TRBV10-3; abundance: NA; CDR3aa: CAISEGQYSNQPQHF; CDR3nt: TGTGCCATCAGTGAGGGACAGTATAGCAATCAGCCCCAGCATTTT
d_gene: NA; j_gene: TRBJ2-2; v_gene: TRBV4-3; abundance: NA; CDR3aa: CASSQAGEPLGGGELFF; CDR3nt: TGCGCCAGCAGCCAAGCAGGGGAACCCCTCGGGGGCGGGGAGCTGTTTTTT
d_gene: NA; j_gene: TRBJ2-1; v_gene: TRBV11-3; abundance: NA; CDR3aa: CASSGGGGSGTYNEQFF; CDR3nt: TGTGCCAGCAGCGGGGGCGGCGGGAGTGGGACCTACAATGAGCAGTTCTTC
d_gene: NA; j_gene: TRBJ1-1; v_gene: TRBV7-9; abundance: NA; CDR3aa: CASSLEAPRTAFF; CDR3nt: TGTGCCAGCAGCTTAGAGGCCCCTCGGACGGCTTTCTTT
d_gene: TRBD2; j_gene: TRBJ2-1; v_gene: TRBV11-2; abundance: NA; CDR3aa: CASSPGLAGYYSNEQFF; CDR3nt: TGTGCCAGCAGCCCCGGACTAGCGGGGTACTATTCCAATGAGCAGTTCTTC
d_gene: TRBD2; j_gene: TRBJ2-3; v_gene: TRBV23-1; abundance: NA; CDR3aa: CASSQSYGGGTDTQYF; CDR3nt: TGCGCCAGCAGTCAATCCTATGGGGGGGGAACAGATACGCAGTATTTT
d_gene: NA; j_gene: TRBJ2-3; v_gene: TRBV27; abundance: NA; CDR3aa: CASSLDYGFTDTQYF; CDR3nt: TGTGCCAGCAGTTTAGATTACGGGTTCACAGATACGCAGTATTTT
d_gene: NA; j_gene: TRBJ2-5; v_gene: TRBV6-5; abundance: NA; CDR3aa: CASSYSFGERQETQYF; CDR3nt: TGTGCCAGCAGTTACTCGTTTGGGGAAAGACAAGAGACCCAGTACTTC
d_gene: NA; j_gene: TRBJ1-2; v_gene: TRBV7-9; abundance: NA; CDR3aa: CASSSGRGAGGYTF; CDR3nt: TGTGCCAGCAGCTCGGGTCGAGGGGCCGGTGGCTACACCTTC
d_gene: NA; j_gene: TRBJ1-1; v_gene: TRBV2; abundance: NA; CDR3aa: CASSEGGAHTEAFF; CDR3nt: TGTGCCAGCAGTGAGGGGGGGGCGCACACTGAAGCTTTCTTT
d_gene: NA; j_gene: TRBJ2-7; v_gene: TRBV19; abundance: NA; CDR3aa: CASSIGLTSEQYF; CDR3nt: TGTGCCAGTAGTATAGGTCTGACTAGCGAGCAGTACTTC
d_gene: TRBD1; j_gene: TRBJ2-7; v_gene: TRBV7-6; abundance: NA; CDR3aa: CASSLVSQGAPEQYF; CDR3nt: TGTGCCAGCAGCTTAGTATCCCAGGGGGCCCCCGAGCAGTACTTC
d_gene: NA; j_gene: TRBJ2-2; v_gene: TRBV29-1; abundance: NA; CDR3aa: CSVTTGPGELFF; CDR3nt: TGCAGCGTCACTACAGGGCCCGGGGAGCTGTTTTTT
d_gene: TRBD2; j_gene: TRBJ2-1; v_gene: TRBV15; abundance: few; CDR3aa: CATRRAGEGNNEQFF; CDR3nt: TGTGCCACCAGGAGAGCGGGGGAGGGCAACAATGAGCAGTTCTTC
d_gene: NA; j_gene: TRBJ2-1; v_gene: TRBV28; abundance: NA; CDR3aa: CASSPKNERFF; CDR3nt: TGTGCCAGCAGTCCCAAGAACGAGCGATTCTTC
d_gene: TRBD1; j_gene: TRBJ2-3; v_gene: TRBV11-2; abundance: NA; CDR3aa: CASSLEVGRGRKDTQYF; CDR3nt: TGTGCCAGCAGCTTAGAGGTGGGCAGGGGGCGAAAAGATACGCAGTATTTT
d_gene: NA; j_gene: TRBJ1-5; v_gene: TRBV6-6; abundance: once; CDR3aa: CASSYTGRNQPQHF; CDR3nt: TGTGCCAGCAGCTACACAGGGCGCAATCAGCCCCAGCATTTT
d_gene: NA; j_gene: TRBJ2-1; v_gene: TRBV28; abundance: once; CDR3aa: CASSLGGNEQFF; CDR3nt: TGTGCCAGCAGTTTGGGGGGTAATGAGCAGTTCTTC